This T cell receptor beta chain was sequenced during a study of chemoradiotherapy in HPV16-positive cancers. J lost 5 bases, V lost 4 bases, and 7 bases had no gene match. The CDR3 totals 15 residues. CDR1 and CDR2 from the germline V gene are SGHKS and YYEKEE (reference sequence). Produced via immunoSEQ multiplex PCR; TCRdb's table is partial and in-frame only. The table has fewer than 15,000 clones, less than 80% seen once. Sampling was conducted from a patient who underwent chemoradiotherapy. This rearrangement joins TRBV5-5 to TRBJ2-1; 9 bases agree with TRBD1. The sequence derives from a human donor with HPV-associated anogenital cancer. CDR3 loop: CASSIRGQGHNEQFF. The CDR3 nucleotides read TGTGCCAGCAGCATTAGGGGACAGGGTCACAATGAGCAGTTCTTC. The entire variable domain, with the rest obtained from reference TRBV5-5 and TRBJ2-1, is as follows: DAGVTQSPTHLIKTRGQQVTLRCSPISGHKSVSWYQQVLGQGPQFIFQYYEKEERGRGNFPDRFSARQFPNYSSELNVNALLLGDSALYLCASSIRGQGHNEQFFGPGTRLTVL.